This T cell receptor (beta chain) derives from a study of shared clonotypes between healthy human individuals. Nashville, Tennessee was home to all donors, who were Caucasian adults. The table came from immunoSEQ multiplex PCR; TCRdb's copy has only in-frame clones and leaves some out. Among some 2,400,000 clones listed, 90% to 96% were seen once. The CDR3 has 13 amino acids. Germline V CDR1 and CDR2: WSHSY, SAAADI. V lost 10 bases and J 6 bases, leaving 19 bases between the germline ends. The TCR comes from a man aged 18 to 29 in good health. The V call is TRBV10-2, the J call TRBJ2-7; D unresolved. The specimen sequenced was naive CD4+ T cells sorted from blood. The subset is: CD45RA+ positively selected. CDR3 sequence (DNA): TGCGCCACCAAGAGGACCGCCAATTTCGAGCAGTACTTC. Its protein is CATKRTANFEQYF.